The 25 T cell receptor beta chains below were found in one sample sequenced in a study of CD8 T cells in Susac syndrome. RNA amounts of about 0.5 to 1 ug underwent reverse transcription with random hexamers. TCRdb re-called the immunoSEQ multiplex PCR reads through MiXCR, storing one row per CDR3 protein. Among fewer than 200,000 distinct CDR3 sequences listed, just under 95% were seen once. The sequencing sample was made of CD4+ T cells from PBMCs. The origin of the receptors is a human donor in good health.

V and J are TRBV9 and TRBJ2-1; D possibly corresponds to TRBD1 (6 bases). The germline gives CDR1 SGDLS, CDR2 YYNGEE. The CDR3 consists of 14 residues. Trimming removed 0 bases from V and 8 bases from J, with 12 bases in between. The CDR3 nucleotides are TGTGCCAGCAGCGTAGCTACAGGGTATGATGAGCAGTTCTTC. This gives the protein CASSVATGYDEQFF.

The chain uses TRBV29-1 and TRBJ2-5, with unresolved D. V gave up 5 bases and J gave up 1 base, with 8 bases separating them. Germline V gene data show CDR1 as SQVTM and CDR2 as ANQGSEA. The CDR3 is 12 residues long. The CDR3 DNA is TGCAGCGTTATTAAGGGCCAAGAGACCCAGTACTTC. This gives the protein CSVIKGQETQYF. Combining the CDR3 with reference TRBV29-1 and TRBJ2-5 gives the whole variable domain SAVISQKPSRDICQRGTSLTIQCQVDSQVTMMFWYRQQPGQSLTLIATANQGSEATYESGFVIDKFPISRPNLTFSTLTVSNMSPEDSSIYLCSVIKGQETQYFGPGTRLLVL.

The chain combines TRBV7-2 with TRBJ2-4; tentative D call: TRBD1 (6 bases). This CDR3 comprises 14 residues. CDR1 and CDR2 from the germline V gene are SGHTA and FQGNSA. The V end lost 5 bases, the J end lost 1 base, and 9 bases lay between the germline ends. CDR3 loop: CASSPDRAKNIQYF. In DNA, the CDR3 is TGTGCCAGCAGCCCCGACAGGGCCAAAAACATTCAGTACTTC.

The chain couples TRBV5-4 to TRBJ2-5; 7 bases are a match to TRBD1. With V trimmed by 0 bases and J by 5 bases, 7 bases remained unmatched. The germline V gene encodes CDR1 SGHNT and CDR2 YYREEE (reference sequence). The CDR3 covers 15 residues. CDR3 region: CASSLESSRGETQYF. CDR3 nucleotide sequence: TGTGCCAGCAGCTTGGAATCTAGCAGGGGGGAGACCCAGTACTTC. The variable domain in full, completed from reference TRBV5-4 and TRBJ2-5, reads ETGVTQSPTHLIKTRGQQVTLRCSSQSGHNTVSWYQQALGQGPQFIFQYYREEENGRGNFPPRFSGLQFPNYSSELNVNALELDDSALYLCASSLESSRGETQYFGPGTRLLVL.

This clonotype came up a few times. The chain carries TRBV30 and TRBJ2-7, with D possibly being TRBD2 (5 bases). The CDR3 runs to 15 residues. The ends were cut back, 3 bases at V and 3 bases at J, with 18 bases in the middle. Germline V gene sequence: CDR1 GTSNPN, CDR2 SVGIG (reference sequence). CDR3 sequence: CAWSDPSGGFYEQYF. Written as DNA, the CDR3 is TGTGCCTGGAGCGACCCAAGCGGTGGGTTCTACGAGCAGTACTTC.

The chain recombines TRBV29-1 with TRBJ2-3, with D perhaps matching TRBD2 (6 bases). Germline CDR1 SQVTM, CDR2 ANQGSEA. V was clipped by 1 base and J by 10 bases, with 15 bases between them. The CDR3 totals 13 residues. CDR3 region: CSVEVLPGEAQYF. CDR3 coding DNA: TGCAGCGTTGAAGTCCTCCCCGGGGAGGCGCAGTATTTT.

V usage is TRBV20-1 and J usage is TRBJ1-2, with 7 nucleotides matching TRBD1. Germline V CDR1 and CDR2: DFQATT, SNEGSKA (reference sequence). V lost 7 bases, J lost 3 bases, and 11 bases stayed unmatched. The CDR3 runs 14 residues. The CDR3 spells CSGAQGQSYYGYTF. CDR3 nucleotides: TGCAGTGGGGCCCAGGGACAGTCGTACTATGGCTACACCTTC.

The sample holds a few counts of this clonotype. The DNA for the CDR3 is TGTGCCAGCGCTAGGGTAAACTCCGTGAGCGGCTACACCTTC. Translating it yields CASARVNSVSGYTF. J is TRBJ1-2 and V is TRBV6-1; unclear D gene. The germline gives CDR1 MNHNS, CDR2 SASEGT. V lost 8 bases and J 8 bases, leaving 21 bases between the germline ends. This CDR3 has 14 amino acids.

V and J are TRBV15 and TRBJ2-3; D is uncertain. The ends were cut back, 0 bases at V and 9 bases at J, with 4 bases in the middle. Germline V gene lookup returns CDR1 LNHNV and CDR2 YYDKDF (reference sequence). The CDR3 covers 11 residues. The CDR3 nucleotides read TGTGCCACCAGCAGAGAGCAGACGCAGTATTTT. This sequence encodes CATSREQTQYF.

The rearrangement uses TRBV29-1 and TRBJ1-1, with D possibly TRBD1 on 5 matching bases. V was pared by 8 bases and J by 5 bases, with 15 bases between. Germline CDR1 reads SQVTM; CDR2 reads ANQGSEA. CDR3 length: 12 residues. DNA for the CDR3: TGCAGCTGGGGCAGGGCGGTTACTGAAGCTTTCTTT. This encodes CSWGRAVTEAFF.

The chain recombines TRBV5-4 with TRBJ1-2; D ambiguous. With 2 bases removed from V and 7 bases from J, the gap between germline ends came to 12 bases. The CDR3 totals 13 residues. In germline, CDR1 is SGHNT, CDR2 YYREEE (reference sequence). The CDR3 here is CASSFQGAPGYTF. The CDR3 region has the DNA TGTGCCAGCAGCTTCCAAGGTGCCCCTGGCTACACCTTC.

The chain joins TRBV29-1 to TRBJ1-2; D ambiguous. CDR1 is SQVTM, CDR2 ANQGSEA, per germline. The CDR3 has 12 residues. Trimming left V 7 bases short and J 2 bases short, with 11 bases between. This chain's CDR3 is CSAYMGNYGYTF. CDR3 nucleotide sequence: TGCAGCGCCTATATGGGGAACTATGGCTACACCTTC.

This sequence joins TRBV12-3 or TRBV12-4 and TRBJ1-2; 8 bases fit TRBD1. V trimming: 3 bases; J trimming: 8 bases; junction bases outside the gene matches: 5. This CDR3 region has 13 residues. The DNA for the CDR3 is TGTGCCAGCAGTTTGACAGGGGCTGTCGGCTACACCTTC. Translating gives CASSLTGAVGYTF.

This clonotype was counted once. J is TRBJ1-4 and V is TRBV11-1; TRBD1 might be the D (5 bases). V was pared by 5 bases and J by 0 bases, with 10 bases between. The CDR3 is 15 amino acids. Germline CDR1 and CDR2: SGHAT and FQDESV (reference sequence). The CDR3 is CASSPRTPTNEKLFF. The DNA for the CDR3 is TGTGCCAGCAGCCCCCGGACACCAACTAATGAAAAACTGTTTTTT.

J is TRBJ2-2 and V is TRBV29-1; 12 positions match TRBD1. From germline, CDR1 is SQVTM and CDR2 ANQGSEA. CDR3 length: 15 amino acids. The J segment lost 6 bases and the V segment lost 3 bases, leaving 5 bases of the junction unmatched. CDR3 sequence reads: CSVDPGQGAAGELFF. The CDR3, as DNA: TGCAGCGTTGACCCGGGACAGGGGGCGGCCGGGGAGCTGTTTTTT.

The chain uses TRBV29-1 and TRBJ2-3; D gene unclear. Germline-derived CDR1 and CDR2 are SQVTM and ANQGSEA. V lost 3 bases and J lost 4, with 5 bases in between. The CDR3 is made up of 11 amino acids. The chain's CDR3 is CSVDPADTQYF. CDR3 DNA sequence: TGCAGCGTTGACCCTGCAGATACGCAGTATTTT.

The J gene is TRBJ2-1, the V gene TRBV15, with 12 bases aligning to TRBD2. Trimming cost V 4 bases and J 3 bases; bases outside gene matches: 1. The CDR3 has 15 amino acids. The germline gives CDR1 LNHNV, CDR2 YYDKDF (reference sequence). The CDR3: CATSTLAGGYNEQFF. For the CDR3, the DNA is TGTGCCACCAGCACACTAGCGGGAGGCTACAATGAGCAGTTCTTC.

As DNA, the CDR3 is TGTGCCACCTATGGGACAGGGATAAATCAGCCCCAGCATTTT. Its translation is CATYGTGINQPQHF. J is TRBJ1-5 and V is TRBV6-6, with 9 bases matching TRBD1. V shed 10 bases, J shed 4 bases, and the junction held 8 bases outside the gene matches. Germline values: CDR1 MNHNY, CDR2 SVGAGI (reference sequence). This CDR3 contains 14 residues.

V and J are TRBV20-1 and TRBJ2-5, with D possibly TRBD1 on 6 matching bases. V lost 6 bases and J lost 4, with 9 bases in between. CDR1 and CDR2 (germline): DFQATT, SNEGSKA (reference sequence). The CDR3 loop spans 11 amino acids. The CDR3 protein is CSAQGSETQYF. CDR3 sequence (DNA): TGCAGTGCGCAGGGGTCAGAGACCCAGTACTTC.

The chain joins TRBV30 to TRBJ1-1; 10 bases are a match to TRBD1. Per germline, CDR1 GTSNPN and CDR2 SVGIG (reference sequence). The CDR3 length is 12 residues. V gave up 4 bases and J gave up 7 bases; unmatched junction bases: 3. CDR3 sequence: CAWTGQGVEAFF. As DNA, the CDR3 is TGTGCCTGGACCGGACAGGGGGTTGAAGCTTTCTTT.

The chain has TRBV5-1 and TRBJ1-2; 9 nucleotides match TRBD1. Germline CDR1 is SGHRS and CDR2 is YFSETQ. V lost 3 bases and J lost 8; bases outside the gene matches: 5. The CDR3 length is 13 residues. This CDR3 reads CASSSGQGEGYTF. CDR3 DNA sequence: TGCGCCAGCAGCTCGGGACAGGGCGAAGGCTACACCTTC. The whole variable domain, filled in from reference TRBV5-1 and TRBJ1-2, reads KAGVTQTPRYLIKTRGQQVTLSCSPISGHRSVSWYQQTPGQGLQFLFEYFSETQRNKGNFPGRFSGRQFSNSRSEMNVSTLELGDSALYLCASSSGQGEGYTFGSGTRLTVV.

The chain uses TRBV15 and TRBJ2-5; 8 bases map to TRBD1. After removal of 6 bases from V and 2 bases from J, the junction contained 8 bases not matched to a gene. CDR3 size: 15 residues. Per the germline V gene, CDR1 is LNHNV and CDR2 is YYDKDF (reference sequence). The CDR3 sequence: CATSPGTGPQETQYF. Here the CDR3 DNA reads TGTGCCACCAGTCCCGGGACAGGACCACAAGAGACCCAGTACTTC.

The rearrangement uses TRBV29-1 and TRBJ2-5, with TRBD2 as a possible D gene (5 bases). The V gene lost 4 bases and the J gene lost 3 bases, with 9 bases spanning the gap. CDR3 length: 12 amino acids. CDR1 and CDR2 (germline): SQVTM, ANQGSEA. The CDR3 DNA sequence: TGCAGCGTTGTCGGGGAAAAAGAGACCCAGTACTTC. This codes for CSVVGEKETQYF. Combining the CDR3 with reference TRBV29-1 and TRBJ2-5 gives the whole variable domain SAVISQKPSRDICQRGTSLTIQCQVDSQVTMMFWYRQQPGQSLTLIATANQGSEATYESGFVIDKFPISRPNLTFSTLTVSNMSPEDSSIYLCSVVGEKETQYFGPGTRLLVL.

The chain carries TRBV6-2 or TRBV6-3 and TRBJ2-7; 8 bases map to TRBD2. This CDR3 is built from 12 residues. J gave up 5 bases and V 7 bases, and 4 bases lay outside the gene matches. CDR1 is MNHEY and CDR2 is SVGEGT in the germline V gene. CDR3 protein: CASKRERNEQYF. In nucleotides, the CDR3 is TGTGCCAGCAAGCGGGAGAGGAACGAGCAGTACTTC.

The chain combines TRBV29-1 with TRBJ1-2; no definite D call. Germline V CDR1 and CDR2: SQVTM, ANQGSEA. The CDR3 is 10 amino acids. Trimming stripped 3 bases from V and 7 bases from J, with 6 bases between. DNA of the CDR3: TGCAGCGTTGACAGCGGTGGCTACACCTTC. As protein: CSVDSGGYTF.